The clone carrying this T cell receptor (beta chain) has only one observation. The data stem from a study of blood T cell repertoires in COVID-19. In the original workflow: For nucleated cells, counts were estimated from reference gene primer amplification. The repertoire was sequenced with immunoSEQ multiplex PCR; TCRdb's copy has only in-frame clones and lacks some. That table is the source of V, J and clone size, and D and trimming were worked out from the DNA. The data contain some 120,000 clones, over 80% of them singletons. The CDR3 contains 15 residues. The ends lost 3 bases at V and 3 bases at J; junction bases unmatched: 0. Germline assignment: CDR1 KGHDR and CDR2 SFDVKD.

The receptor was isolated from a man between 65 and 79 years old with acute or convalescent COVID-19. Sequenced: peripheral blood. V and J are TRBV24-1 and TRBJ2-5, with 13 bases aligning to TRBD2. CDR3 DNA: TGTGCCACCAGTGATGGACTAGCGGGGGAAGAGACCCAGTACTTC. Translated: CATSDGLAGEETQYF.